A selection of T cell receptor beta chains follows, all from one sample in a study of T-cell reconstitution after alpha-beta-depleted transplantation in children. In TCRdb, the PCR reads were re-called with MiXCR into one record per CDR3 protein. Of some 110,000 distinct CDR3 sequences detected, under 13% appear once; the ten largest clones hold 34%. Sample: PBMCs, taken before TCRalphabeta/CD19-depleted stem cell transplant. These receptors were obtained from a boy younger than 10 with acute lymphoblastic leukemia, due to receive a stem cell transplant. Each CDR3 is given with its conserved first and last residue.

v_call: TRBV5-1; j_call: TRBJ1-1; cdr3_aa: CASSTLYGGNTEAFF
v_call: TRBV11-2; j_call: TRBJ2-6; cdr3_aa: CASSPAWGGAGANVLTF
v_call: TRBV5-1; j_call: TRBJ2-7; cdr3_aa: CASSVPGAEQYF
v_call: TRBV7-2; j_call: TRBJ2-3; cdr3_aa: CASIGREWGDTQYF
v_call: TRBV5-1; j_call: TRBJ1-1; cdr3_aa: CASSPRTGYTEAFF
v_call: TRBV15; j_call: TRBJ2-3; cdr3_aa: CATSRPPGTGEDLNTQYF
v_call: TRBV19; j_call: TRBJ1-1; cdr3_aa: CASTPWTGDFGNTEAFF
v_call: TRBV19; j_call: TRBJ1-1; cdr3_aa: CASMGTERSTEAFF
v_call: TRBV12-3/TRBV12-4; j_call: TRBJ1-1; cdr3_aa: CASSLARNTEAFF
v_call: TRBV11-2; j_call: TRBJ2-7; cdr3_aa: CASSSISTGQYF
v_call: TRBV10-3; j_call: TRBJ1-6; cdr3_aa: CAIKEDGDNSPLHF
v_call: TRBV7-9; j_call: TRBJ2-5; cdr3_aa: CASSLLAGGTNQETQYF
v_call: TRBV20-1; j_call: TRBJ2-7; cdr3_aa: CSASRSGTYEQYF
v_call: TRBV5-1; j_call: TRBJ2-6; cdr3_aa: CASGLESSGANVLTF
v_call: TRBV10-3; j_call: TRBJ2-7; cdr3_aa: CAISESKSASGLYEQYF
v_call: TRBV5-1; j_call: TRBJ1-1; cdr3_aa: CASSATGGSPEAFF
v_call: TRBV18; j_call: TRBJ1-2; cdr3_aa: CASSPDRGPRYGYTF
v_call: TRBV11-2; j_call: TRBJ2-7; cdr3_aa: CASSLGTSDSYEQYF
v_call: TRBV20-1; j_call: TRBJ1-1; cdr3_aa: CSVTGTGRNTEAFF
v_call: TRBV11-2; j_call: TRBJ2-7; cdr3_aa: CASSPWYYRQEGTYEQYF
v_call: TRBV20-1; j_call: TRBJ2-1; cdr3_aa: CSAGGFGNEQFF
v_call: TRBV20-1; j_call: TRBJ2-5; cdr3_aa: CSASPVETQYF
v_call: TRBV4-1; j_call: TRBJ1-4; cdr3_aa: CASSQVGQKLFF
v_call: TRBV5-1; j_call: TRBJ2-5; cdr3_aa: CASSLAGAEETQYF
v_call: TRBV7-6; j_call: TRBJ2-7; cdr3_aa: CASSLGIAGSYEQYF
v_call: TRBV6-1; j_call: TRBJ1-4; cdr3_aa: CASSVMTENEKLFF
v_call: TRBV12-3/TRBV12-4; j_call: TRBJ2-7; cdr3_aa: CASSSQDRVDEQYF
v_call: TRBV20-1; j_call: TRBJ1-2; cdr3_aa: CSASSGTVYGYTF
v_call: TRBV3-1; j_call: TRBJ2-3; cdr3_aa: CASSHHPREGWHTQYF
v_call: TRBV29-1; j_call: TRBJ1-2; cdr3_aa: CSVEHRGTGDGYTF
v_call: TRBV3-1; j_call: TRBJ2-1; cdr3_aa: CAFSRGLAGVVESYNEQFF